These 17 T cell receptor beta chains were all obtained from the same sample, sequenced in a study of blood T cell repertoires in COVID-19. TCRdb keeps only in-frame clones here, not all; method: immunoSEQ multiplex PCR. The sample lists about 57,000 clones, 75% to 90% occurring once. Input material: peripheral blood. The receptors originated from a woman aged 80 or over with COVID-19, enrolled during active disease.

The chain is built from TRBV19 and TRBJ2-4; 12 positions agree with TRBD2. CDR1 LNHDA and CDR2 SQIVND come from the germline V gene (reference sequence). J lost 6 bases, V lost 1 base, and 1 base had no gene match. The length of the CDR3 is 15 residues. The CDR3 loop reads CASSIATSGGNIQYF. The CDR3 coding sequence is TGTGCCAGTAGTATAGCGACTAGCGGGGGAAACATTCAGTACTTC.

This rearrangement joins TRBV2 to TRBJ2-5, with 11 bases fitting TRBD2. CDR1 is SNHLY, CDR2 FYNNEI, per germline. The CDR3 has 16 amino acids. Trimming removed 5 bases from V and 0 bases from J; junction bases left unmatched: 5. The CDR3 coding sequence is TGTGCCAGCAGTTTAGGGGGACTAGCGGACCAAGAGACCCAGTACTTC. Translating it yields CASSLGGLADQETQYF.

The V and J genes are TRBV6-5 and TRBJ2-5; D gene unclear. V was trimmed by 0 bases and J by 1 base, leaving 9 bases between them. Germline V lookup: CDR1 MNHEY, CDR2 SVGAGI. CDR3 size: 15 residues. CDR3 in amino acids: CASSYSSTFQETQYF. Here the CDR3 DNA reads TGTGCCAGCAGTTACTCGAGCACCTTCCAAGAGACCCAGTACTTC.

The CDR3 nucleotides read TGCGCCAGCAGCCTGGGGGGGGGACAGCCCCAGCATTTT. Its protein product is CASSLGGGQPQHF. The V call is TRBV5-1, the J call TRBJ1-5; maybe TRBD1 (5 bases). Trimming took off 4 bases at V and 7 bases at J, with 12 bases between the two ends. The CDR3 runs 13 residues. CDR1 is SGHRS and CDR2 is YFSETQ in the germline V gene.

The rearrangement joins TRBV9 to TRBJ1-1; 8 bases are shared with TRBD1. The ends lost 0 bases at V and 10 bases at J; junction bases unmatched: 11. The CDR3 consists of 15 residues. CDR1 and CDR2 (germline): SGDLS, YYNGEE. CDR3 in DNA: TGTGCCAGCAGCGTAGCCCCATTCGGACAGGGAGGAGCTTTCTTT. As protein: CASSVAPFGQGGAFF.

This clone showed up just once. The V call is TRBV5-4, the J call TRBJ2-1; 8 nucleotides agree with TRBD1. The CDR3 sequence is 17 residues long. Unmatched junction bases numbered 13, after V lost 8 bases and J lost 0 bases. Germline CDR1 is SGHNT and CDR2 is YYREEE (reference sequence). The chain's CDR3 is CASKTGELPSSYNEQFF. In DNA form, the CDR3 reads TGTGCCAGTAAGACAGGGGAATTACCAAGCTCCTACAATGAGCAGTTCTTC.

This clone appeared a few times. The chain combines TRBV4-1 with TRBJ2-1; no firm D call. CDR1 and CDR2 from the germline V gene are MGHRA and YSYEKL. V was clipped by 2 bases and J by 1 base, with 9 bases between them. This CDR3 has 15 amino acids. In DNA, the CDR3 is TGCGCCAGCAGCCAAACGGGTTCTTCCTACAATGAGCAGTTCTTC. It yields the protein CASSQTGSSYNEQFF.

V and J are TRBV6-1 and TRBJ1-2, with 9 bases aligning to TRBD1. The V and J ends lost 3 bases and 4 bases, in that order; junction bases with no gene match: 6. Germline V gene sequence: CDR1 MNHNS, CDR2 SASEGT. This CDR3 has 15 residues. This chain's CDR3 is CASSDRGQGVYGYTF. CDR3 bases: TGTGCCAGCAGTGACCGGGGACAGGGTGTCTATGGCTACACCTTC.

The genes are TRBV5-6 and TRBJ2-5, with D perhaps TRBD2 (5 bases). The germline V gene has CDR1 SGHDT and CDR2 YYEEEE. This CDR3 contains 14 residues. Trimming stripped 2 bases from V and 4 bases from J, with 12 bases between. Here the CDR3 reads CASSLFHGGETQYF. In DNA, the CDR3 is TGTGCCAGCAGCTTATTCCATGGAGGAGAGACCCAGTACTTC.

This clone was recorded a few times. DNA of the CDR3: TGTGCCAGCTCTCCGCGGACAGGGGGGGGCTCTGGGGCCAACGTCCTGACTTTC. Amino acids: CASSPRTGGGSGANVLTF. The chain links TRBV18 to TRBJ2-6; 10 bases fit TRBD1. This CDR3 is 18 amino acids long. Germline V gives CDR1 KGHSH, CDR2 LQKENI. The V segment lost 6 bases and the J segment 0 bases; nucleotides outside the gene matches: 8.

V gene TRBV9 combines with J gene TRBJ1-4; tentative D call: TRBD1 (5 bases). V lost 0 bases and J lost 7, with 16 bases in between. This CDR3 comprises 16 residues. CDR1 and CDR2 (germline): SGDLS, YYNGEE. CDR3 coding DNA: TGTGCCAGCAGCGTAGAGGCGGGAGGGGCGATTGAAAAACTGTTTTTT. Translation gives CASSVEAGGAIEKLFF.

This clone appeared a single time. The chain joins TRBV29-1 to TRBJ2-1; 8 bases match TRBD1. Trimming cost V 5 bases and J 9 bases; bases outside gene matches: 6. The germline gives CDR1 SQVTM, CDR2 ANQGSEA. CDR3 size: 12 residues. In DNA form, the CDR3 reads TGCAGCGTTCAAGGACAGGGAGGTGAGCAGTTCTTC. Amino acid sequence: CSVQGQGGEQFF.

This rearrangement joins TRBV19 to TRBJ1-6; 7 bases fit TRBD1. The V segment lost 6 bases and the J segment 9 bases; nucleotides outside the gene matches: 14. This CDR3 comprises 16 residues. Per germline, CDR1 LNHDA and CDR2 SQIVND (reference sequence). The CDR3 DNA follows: TGTGCCAGTAGCCTCAGAAGACAGGGACTCAGTTCACCCCTCCACTTT. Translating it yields CASSLRRQGLSSPLHF. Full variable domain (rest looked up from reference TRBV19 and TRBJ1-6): DGGITQSPKYLFRKEGQNVTLSCEQNLNHDAMYWYRQDPGQGLRLIYYSQIVNDFQKGDIAEGYSVSREKKESFPLTVTSAQKNPTAFYLCASSLRRQGLSSPLHFGNGTRLTVT.

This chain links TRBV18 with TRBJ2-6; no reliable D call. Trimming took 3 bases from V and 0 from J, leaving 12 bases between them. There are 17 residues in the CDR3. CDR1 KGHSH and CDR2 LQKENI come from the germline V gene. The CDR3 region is CASSPTTFSSGANVLTF. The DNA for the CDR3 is TGTGCCAGCTCACCTACTACGTTTAGCTCTGGGGCCAACGTCCTGACTTTC. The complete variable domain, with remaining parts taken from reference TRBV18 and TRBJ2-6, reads NAGVMQNPRHLVRRRGQEARLRCSPMKGHSHVYWYRQLPEEGLKFMVYLQKENIIDESGMPKERFSAEFPKEGPSILRIQQVVRGDSAAYFCASSPTTFSSGANVLTFGAGSRLTVL.

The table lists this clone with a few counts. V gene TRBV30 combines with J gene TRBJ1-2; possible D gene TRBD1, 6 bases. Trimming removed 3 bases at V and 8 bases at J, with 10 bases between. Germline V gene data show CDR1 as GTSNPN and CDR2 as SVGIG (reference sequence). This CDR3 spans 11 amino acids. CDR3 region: CAWRGARGYTF. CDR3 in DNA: TGTGCCTGGAGGGGGGCGAGAGGCTACACCTTC.

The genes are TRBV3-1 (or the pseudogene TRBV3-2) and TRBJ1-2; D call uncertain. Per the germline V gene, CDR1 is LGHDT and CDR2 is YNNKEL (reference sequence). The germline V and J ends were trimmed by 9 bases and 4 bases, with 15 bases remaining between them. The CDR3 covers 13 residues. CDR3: CASQPSGFYGYTF. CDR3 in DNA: TGTGCCAGTCAGCCGTCGGGGTTCTATGGCTACACCTTC.

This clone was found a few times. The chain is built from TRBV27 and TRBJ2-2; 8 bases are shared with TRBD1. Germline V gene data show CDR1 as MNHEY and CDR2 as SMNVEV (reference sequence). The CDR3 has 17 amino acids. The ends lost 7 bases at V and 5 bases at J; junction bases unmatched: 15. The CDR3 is CASTPRRTGRGTGELFF. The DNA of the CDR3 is TGTGCCAGCACCCCCCGGAGGACAGGGCGGGGTACCGGGGAGCTGTTTTTT.